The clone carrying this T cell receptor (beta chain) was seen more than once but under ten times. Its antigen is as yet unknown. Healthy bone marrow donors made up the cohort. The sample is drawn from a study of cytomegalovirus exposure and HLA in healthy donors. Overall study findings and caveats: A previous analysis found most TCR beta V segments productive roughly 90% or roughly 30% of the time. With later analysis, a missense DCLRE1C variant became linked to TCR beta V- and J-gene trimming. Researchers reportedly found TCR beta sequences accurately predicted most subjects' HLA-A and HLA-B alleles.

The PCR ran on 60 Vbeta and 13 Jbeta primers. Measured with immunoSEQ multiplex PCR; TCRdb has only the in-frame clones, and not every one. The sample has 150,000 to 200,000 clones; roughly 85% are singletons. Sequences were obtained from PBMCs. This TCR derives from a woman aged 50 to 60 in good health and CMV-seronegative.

CDR3 bases: TGTGCCAGCTCAGCGGGGACCTTAGAGACCCAGTACTTC. Translated, it gives CASSAGTLETQYF. This sequence joins TRBV18 and TRBJ2-5, with D possibly being TRBD2 (6 bases). The CDR3 runs 13 residues. Trimming pared 5 bases from V and 4 bases from J, leaving 11 bases between. Germline V gene lookup returns CDR1 KGHSH and CDR2 LQKENI.